The clone carrying this TCR beta chain appeared a few times. The target antigen is unknown. The sample comes from a study of graft-versus-host responses after intestinal transplantation. The study's findings and limits: Individuals who had graft-donor T cell macrochimerism had allografts that showed high graft-versus-host to host-versus-graft clonal ratios.

This CDR3 is 15 amino acids long. The V and J ends lost 3 bases and 3 bases, in that order; junction bases with no gene match: 4. CDR1 and CDR2 (germline): SGHTA, FQGTGA. Method: immunoSEQ multiplex PCR; TCRdb's copy keeps in-frame clones and lacks some. The table shows around 110,000 clones, with just over 90% occurring only once. Sequencing used unstimulated CD4+ T cells sorted from spleen or lymph node cells, obtained before intestinal transplant. This chain joins TRBV7-3 and TRBJ2-2; 7 bases map to TRBD2. This sequence originates from a human donor who received an intestinal transplant. The CDR3, as DNA: TGTGCCAGCAGCTTGGGAGGGAGGGACACCGGGGAGCTGTTTTTT. Translated, it gives CASSLGGRDTGELFF.